This T cell receptor beta chain was sequenced in a study of OX40 agonist ivuxolimab in advanced cancers. V shed 5 bases and J shed 6 bases, with 16 bases lying between them. Germline V gene lookup returns CDR1 LNHDA and CDR2 SQIVND (reference sequence). The CDR3 runs 15 residues. Libraries were prepared by immunoSEQ multiplex PCR; TCRdb keeps only in-frame clonotypes and omits some of them. The repertoire has some 70,000 clones, 75% to 90% of them found once; the top ten carry less than 0.55%. The J gene is TRBJ2-2, the V gene TRBV19; tentative D call: TRBD2 (6 bases). The sequencing here drew on CD4+ or CD8+ T cells sorted from blood, taken in a trial of the OX40 agonist ivuxolimab. The source is an adult with an advanced solid tumor such as melanoma, head and neck, liver or kidney cancer. The CDR3 DNA follows: TGTGCCAGTAGTCCCCGGGGACTGGTCGCCGGGGAGCTGTTTTTT. It yields the protein CASSPRGLVAGELFF.